This T cell receptor (beta chain) was captured by sequencing in a study of cytomegalovirus exposure and HLA in healthy donors. Primers for the PCR totalled 60 Vbeta and 13 Jbeta. This table comes from immunoSEQ multiplex PCR, and its TCRdb copy is limited to in-frame clones, with some not included. The sample has 100,000 to 150,000 clones, about three quarters seen once. The V end lost 0 bases, the J end lost 4 bases, and 5 bases lay between the germline ends. The germline V gene encodes CDR1 LNHNV and CDR2 YYDKDF (reference sequence). This CDR3 comprises 13 residues. Study-wide findings and caveats: Reports described diagnosis of cytomegalovirus status by the classifier as highly specific and sensitive.

Comments on this clone: Its specificity is unknown.

The rearrangement uses TRBV15 and TRBJ2-3; no clear D gene. Sequencing used PBMCs. The TCR sequence derives from a man aged 25 to 40 in good health and CMV-seronegative. The CDR3 here is CATSRDLADTQYF. The DNA of the CDR3 is TGTGCCACCAGCAGAGATCTTGCAGATACGCAGTATTTT. The whole variable domain, remainder taken from reference TRBV15 and TRBJ2-3, is DAMVIQNPRYQVTQFGKPVTLSCSQTLNHNVMYWYQQKSSQAPKLLFHYYDKDFNNEADTPDNFQSRRPNTSFCFLDIRSPGLGDTAMYLCATSRDLADTQYFGPGTRLTVL.